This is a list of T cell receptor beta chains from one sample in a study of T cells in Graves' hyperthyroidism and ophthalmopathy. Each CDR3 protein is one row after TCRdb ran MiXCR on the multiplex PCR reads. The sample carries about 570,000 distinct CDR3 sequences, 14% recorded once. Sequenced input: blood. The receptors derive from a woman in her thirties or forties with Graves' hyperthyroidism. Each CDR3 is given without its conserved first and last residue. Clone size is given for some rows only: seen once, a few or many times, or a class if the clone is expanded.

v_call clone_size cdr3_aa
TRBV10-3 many AISESRGLANTYNEQF
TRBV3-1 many ASSQEGVSEQF
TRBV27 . ASSNLGLAGTKNIQY
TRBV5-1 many ASSLAPGMNTEAF
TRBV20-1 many SARDTTSGMTDTQY
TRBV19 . ASTSTGSSYGANVLT
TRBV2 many ASDEGQGLEQF
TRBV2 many ASGGGQGGNQETQY
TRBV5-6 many ASSSTGSSPLH
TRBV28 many ASSLFRFRDRGGQTQY
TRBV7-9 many ASTHRDRGHNEQF
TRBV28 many ASSSPLGAPGYT
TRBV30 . AWSWKDRYYEQY
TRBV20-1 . SASLGTQF
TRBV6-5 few ASSYSPANEQF
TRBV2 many ASPGTGGETQY
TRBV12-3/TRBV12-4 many ASSGLRSGELF
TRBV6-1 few ASSFPGDLAKNIQY
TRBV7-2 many ASSFSQGATGELF
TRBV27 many ASSRRPTYEQY
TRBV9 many ASSVGGEGRETQY
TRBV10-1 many ASSGTGPGDEQY
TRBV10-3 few AIRTGDNSPLH
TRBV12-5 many ASGSTGMVGLAEYNEQF
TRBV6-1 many ASSEGRGSLNTEAF
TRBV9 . ASSHGTSGKIGELF